This T cell receptor beta chain comes out of a study of chemoradiotherapy in HPV16-positive cancers. V was cut by 5 bases and J by 7 bases, with 15 bases left in between. From germline, CDR1 is SGHVS and CDR2 FQNEAQ. The CDR3 sequence is 13 residues long. Repertoires were sampled repeatedly during chemoradiotherapy. Clones were sequenced by immunoSEQ multiplex PCR, and TCRdb holds only the in-frame ones, with some missing. In the table there are approximately 13,000 clones, around 82% of which are singletons. The sequencing used blood, collected from a patient who underwent chemoradiotherapy. The chain carries TRBV7-8 and TRBJ2-7; D possibly corresponds to TRBD2 (6 bases). This clonotype was sampled from a human donor with HPV-associated anogenital cancer. The CDR3 coding sequence is TGTGCCAGCAGCCAACTAGCTTGGGCTGAGCAGTACTTC. It is translated as CASSQLAWAEQYF.